These 24 T cell receptor beta chains came from one sample sequenced in a study of post-analysis software for immune sequencing data. Study-wide results and limits: Controls showed lower frequencies than patients for 5 or 6 TRBV segments, and TRBV5-6, TRBV5-1 and TRBV20-1 were among these.

These TCRs are of unknown antigen specificity. Prepared libraries of TCR beta cDNA carried unique molecular identifiers. From the PCR reads, TCRdb called clonotypes with MiXCR, one entry per CDR3 protein. The sample has roughly 200,000 distinct CDR3 sequences; roughly 30% are singletons. Sequencing used blood. These receptors originate from a girl aged 2-17 years with multiple sclerosis.

About this clonotype itself: A read error may produce the germline difference seen at one junction end. The rearrangement joins TRBV5-1 to TRBJ1-2; D uncertain. This CDR3 spans 13 amino acids. Germline loops: CDR1 SGHRS, CDR2 YFSETQ. CDR3: CASSLNGEYGYTF. CDR3 nucleotides: TGCGCCAGTAGCTTGAATGGGGAATATGGCTACACCTTC.

This clonotype was seen ten or more times. The CDR3 DNA sequence: TGTGCCAGCAGCCCGGGACAGTCGGAATCTGGGGCCAACGTCCTGACTTTC. Translating it yields CASSPGQSESGANVLTF. The rearrangement joins TRBV6-1 to TRBJ2-6, with 7 bases fitting TRBD1. Trimming at V came to 6 bases and at J to 1 base, leaving 9 bases not matched to a gene. Germline V gives CDR1 MNHNS, CDR2 SASEGT. This CDR3 has 17 amino acids.

The chain is built from TRBV12-3 or TRBV12-4 and TRBJ2-2; TRBD1 might be the D (6 bases). V lost 10 bases to trimming and J lost 0 bases, with 18 bases between them. The CDR3 spans 16 residues. CDR3 protein: CAILEGVGANTGELFF. CDR3 in DNA: TGTGCCATCTTAGAGGGGGTGGGCGCGAACACCGGGGAGCTGTTTTTT.

DNA for the CDR3: TGTGCCAGCAGTTACGGCAGGGTGAACACTGAAGCTTTCTTT. Amino acid sequence: CASSYGRVNTEAFF. V gene TRBV6-5 combines with J gene TRBJ1-1, with D perhaps TRBD1 (5 bases). Germline V gene lookup returns CDR1 MNHEY and CDR2 SVGAGI. Trimming shortened V by 2 bases and J by 0 bases, and 7 bases separated the two germline ends. The CDR3 has 14 residues.

As for this clonotype: A much larger clone differs by one base, so this may be a read error. J is TRBJ2-5 and V is TRBV5-1; 9 bases map to TRBD1. V lost 2 bases and J lost 11; bases outside the gene matches: 13. The CDR3 sequence is 15 residues long. Germline V gene lookup returns CDR1 SGHRS and CDR2 YFSETQ. The CDR3, as DNA: TGCGCCAGCAGCTTACAGGGGGCTGGGTACAATGAGCAGTACTTC. Protein sequence: CASSLQGAGYNEQYF.

Worth noting for this clonotype: A read error may explain this, as a much larger clone is one base away. The chain combines TRBV7-8 with TRBJ2-5; D may be TRBD2 (5 bases). With the DNA end fitting TRBJ2-7 better, the J assignment may be wrong. The CDR3 totals 15 residues. Germline loops: CDR1 SGHVS, CDR2 FQNEAQ. Here the CDR3 reads CSSSLRLGLLLEQYF. The CDR3 DNA reads TGTTCCAGCAGCTTAAGGCTCGGACTCCTACTCGAGCAGTACTTC.

A single count supports this clonotype. The chain couples TRBV12-3 or TRBV12-4 to TRBJ2-7; 8 bases are shared with TRBD1. The CDR3 extends over 15 amino acids. With V trimmed by 5 bases and J by 2 bases, 8 bases remained unmatched. For the CDR3, the DNA is TGTGCCAGCAGTGGCCCCGGACAGGGAACCTACGAGCAGTACTTC. The encoded protein is CASSGPGQGTYEQYF.

This clonotype occurred many times. The chain joins TRBV5-1 to TRBJ2-1; TRBD2 matches at 10 bases. CDR3 length equals 15 residues. J was trimmed by 9 bases and V by 7 bases; bases with no gene match: 13. Germline-derived CDR1 and CDR2 are SGHRS and YFSETQ. For the CDR3, the DNA is TGCGCCAGCGGGGCCGGCTCTAGCGGGAGTGGTGAGCAGTTCTTC. Protein: CASGAGSSGSGEQFF.

In this sample, this clonotype turned up a few times. The chain couples TRBV12-3 or TRBV12-4 to TRBJ1-1, with D possibly TRBD1 on 6 matching bases. CDR3 length: 13 amino acids. With 3 bases removed from V and 6 bases from J, the gap between germline ends came to 11 bases. This CDR3 is CASSFGGPSEAFF. The CDR3 DNA is TGTGCCAGCAGTTTTGGGGGGCCCTCTGAAGCTTTCTTT.

The chain has TRBV4-3 and TRBJ2-5, with TRBD2 matching over 7 bases. Germline CDR1 LGHNA, CDR2 YSLEER. The V segment lost 0 bases and the J segment 11 bases; nucleotides outside the gene matches: 15. This CDR3 spans 16 amino acids. CDR3 protein: CASSQDGGTTVNEQYF. The CDR3 DNA is TGCGCCAGCAGCCAAGATGGGGGGACTACCGTCAATGAGCAGTACTTC.

Comments on this clonotype: The junction departs from germline at one end; a sequencing error may be responsible. The chain couples TRBV20-1 to TRBJ1-4, with D perhaps matching TRBD1 (5 bases). CDR1 and CDR2 from the germline V gene are DFQATT and SNEGSKA (reference sequence). This CDR3 has 14 residues. The CDR3 spells CSARGDRENEKRFF. CDR3 in DNA: TGCAGTGCTAGAGGTGACAGAGAGAATGAAAAACGGTTTTTT.

This clonotype was counted a few times. The chain employs TRBV4-2 and TRBJ2-3; 10 bases map to TRBD1. V was clipped by 10 bases and J by 2 bases; unmatched bases: 6. The CDR3 covers 14 residues. Germline V lookup: CDR1 LGHNA, CDR2 YNFKEQ. CDR3 in amino acids: CATRDRGATDTQYF. DNA of the CDR3: TGTGCCACCCGGGACAGGGGTGCCACAGATACGCAGTATTTT.

Comments on this clonotype: This sequence may be a read error, since a much larger clone differs from it by one base. This sequence joins TRBV12-3 or TRBV12-4 and TRBJ2-7, with D possibly being TRBD1 (5 bases). The CDR3 consists of 12 residues. The CDR3: CTSSRGYHEQYF. The CDR3 bases are TGTACCAGCAGTAGGGGATACCACGAGCAGTACTTC.

Comment on this clonotype: One base away lies a much larger clone, so this may be a sequencing read error. The chain employs TRBV12-3 or TRBV12-4 and TRBJ1-2, with TRBD1 as a possible D gene (5 bases). This CDR3 contains 16 residues. The CDR3 bases are TGTACCAGCAGTTCAGGGCAGGGCAGAGGGAACTATGGCTACACCTTC. Its protein product is CTSSSGQGRGNYGYTF.

At least ten counts were recorded for this clonotype. V and J are TRBV28 and TRBJ2-7; D gene uncertain. The germline V gene has CDR1 MDHEN and CDR2 SYDVKM. The CDR3 covers 14 residues. V was shortened by 8 bases and J by 0 bases, with 14 bases between the two germline ends. The CDR3 region has the DNA TGTGCCAGCCATGCGCCCGCGAGCTCCTACGAGCAGTACTTC. It translates to CASHAPASSYEQYF.

This clonotype was found many times. This rearrangement joins TRBV6-6 to TRBJ2-5, with 9 bases aligning to TRBD1. After removal of 7 bases from V and 2 bases from J, the junction contained 8 bases not matched to a gene. The CDR3 extends over 15 amino acids. The germline V gene encodes CDR1 MNHNY and CDR2 SVGAGI (reference sequence). CDR3 bases: TGTGCCAGCACCGAAGGGGGACAGGGACAAGAGACCCAGTACTTC. Translating gives CASTEGGQGQETQYF.

This clonotype was observed many times. V is TRBV20-1 and J is TRBJ2-5; TRBD2 matches 10 bases. V shed 6 bases, J shed 5 bases, and the junction held 6 bases outside the gene matches. In germline, CDR1 is DFQATT, CDR2 SNEGSKA (reference sequence). The CDR3 totals 13 residues. CDR3 sequence reads: CSAGLAGVETQYF. The CDR3 DNA is TGCAGTGCCGGGCTAGCGGGAGTGGAGACCCAGTACTTC.

This clonotype appeared a few times. V and J are TRBV28 and TRBJ1-6; D might be TRBD1 (5 bases). The CDR3 contains 16 residues. Germline V gene sequence: CDR1 MDHEN, CDR2 SYDVKM. V dropped 7 bases and J dropped 6 bases, with 19 bases sitting between them. Here the CDR3 DNA reads TGTGCCAGCACTTCCCCTACCCCAGGGAGTAATTCACCCCTCCACTTT. Protein sequence: CASTSPTPGSNSPLHF.

This clonotype has just a few counts. J is TRBJ2-7 and V is TRBV18, with TRBD1 as a possible D gene (5 bases). CDR1 and CDR2 from the germline V gene are KGHSH and LQKENI. Trimming removed 3 bases from V and 2 bases from J, with 11 bases in between. The CDR3 has 14 amino acids. CDR3 region: CASSPDMDAYEQYF. CDR3 bases: TGTGCCAGCTCACCGGACATGGACGCCTACGAGCAGTACTTC.

The J gene is TRBJ2-1, the V gene TRBV5-1; a possible D gene is TRBD1 (5 bases). V lost 2 bases to trimming and J lost 16 bases, with 13 bases between them. CDR1 SGHRS and CDR2 YFSETQ come from the germline V gene. The CDR3 sequence is 11 residues long. DNA for the CDR3: TGCGCCAGCAGCTTTGAGTCAGGGTCCTTCTTC. Residues: CASSFESGSFF.

The chain combines TRBV24-1 with TRBJ2-6; possibly TRBD1 for D (6 bases). V gave up 8 bases and J gave up 0 bases, with 22 bases separating them. CDR1 and CDR2 (germline): KGHDR, SFDVKD. CDR3 length equals 19 residues. The chain's CDR3 is CATTLSRGQLSSGANVLTF. CDR3 sequence (DNA): TGTGCCACCACCCTCTCAAGGGGACAATTAAGCTCTGGGGCCAACGTCCTGACTTTC.

V and J are TRBV20-1 and TRBJ2-7; TRBD1 matches at 7 bases. This CDR3 has 15 residues. V was clipped by 0 bases and J by 1 base; unmatched bases: 6. The germline gives CDR1 DFQATT, CDR2 SNEGSKA (reference sequence). This CDR3 reads CSAREQGDNSYEQYF. DNA of the CDR3: TGCAGTGCTAGAGAGCAGGGGGACAATTCCTACGAGCAGTACTTC.

This chain uses TRBV20-1 with TRBJ2-1, with TRBD2 matching 8 bases. V gave up 2 bases and J gave up 9 bases; unmatched junction bases: 9. Germline V gene data show CDR1 as DFQATT and CDR2 as SNEGSKA (reference sequence). The CDR3 runs to 14 residues. The CDR3 loop is CSARRSGGPTEQFF. DNA of the CDR3: TGCAGTGCTAGAAGAAGCGGGGGACCGACTGAGCAGTTCTTC.

This clonotype has only a few counts. The rearrangement links TRBV28 to TRBJ2-1, with TRBD1 as a possible D gene (6 bases). V was clipped by 1 base and J by 13 bases, with 17 bases between them. Per the germline V gene, CDR1 is MDHEN and CDR2 is SYDVKM. The CDR3 loop spans 14 amino acids. CDR3 in amino acids: CASSLYRERETQFF. The CDR3 DNA reads TGTGCCAGCAGTTTATACAGGGAAAGAGAGACCCAGTTCTTC.